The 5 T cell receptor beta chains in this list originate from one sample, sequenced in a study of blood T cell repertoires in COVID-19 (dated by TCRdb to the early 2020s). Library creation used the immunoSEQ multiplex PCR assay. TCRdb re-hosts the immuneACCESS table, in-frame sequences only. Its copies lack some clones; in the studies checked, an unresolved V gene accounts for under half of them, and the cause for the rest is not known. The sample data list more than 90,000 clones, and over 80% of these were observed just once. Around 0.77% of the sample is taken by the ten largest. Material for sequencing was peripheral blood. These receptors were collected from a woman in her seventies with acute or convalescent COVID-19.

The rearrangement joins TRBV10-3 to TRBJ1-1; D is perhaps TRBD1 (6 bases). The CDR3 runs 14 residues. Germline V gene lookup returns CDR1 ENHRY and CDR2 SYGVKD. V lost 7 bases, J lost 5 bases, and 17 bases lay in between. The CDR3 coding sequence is TGTGCCATCACCTCAGGGCCTCAGGGGACTGAAGCTTTCTTT. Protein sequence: CAITSGPQGTEAFF.

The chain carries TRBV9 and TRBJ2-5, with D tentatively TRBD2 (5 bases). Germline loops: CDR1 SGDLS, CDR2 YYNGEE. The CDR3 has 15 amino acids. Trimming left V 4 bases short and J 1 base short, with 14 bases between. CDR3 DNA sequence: TGTGCCAGCAGCCCTCTAACTAGGCCCCAAGAGACCCAGTACTTC. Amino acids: CASSPLTRPQETQYF.

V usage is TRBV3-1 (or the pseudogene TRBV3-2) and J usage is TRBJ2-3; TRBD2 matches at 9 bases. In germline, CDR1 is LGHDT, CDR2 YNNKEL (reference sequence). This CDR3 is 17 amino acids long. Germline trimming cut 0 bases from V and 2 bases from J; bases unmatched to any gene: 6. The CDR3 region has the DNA TGTGCCAGCAGCCAAGATCGCGGGAGGGGGGCCACAGATACGCAGTATTTT. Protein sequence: CASSQDRGRGATDTQYF.

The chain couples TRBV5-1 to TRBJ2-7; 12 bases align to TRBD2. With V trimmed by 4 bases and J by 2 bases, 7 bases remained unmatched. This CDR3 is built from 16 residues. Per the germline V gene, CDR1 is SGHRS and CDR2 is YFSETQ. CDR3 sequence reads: CASSAGLAGIAYEQYF. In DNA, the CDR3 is TGCGCCAGCAGCGCAGGACTAGCGGGAATAGCCTACGAGCAGTACTTC.

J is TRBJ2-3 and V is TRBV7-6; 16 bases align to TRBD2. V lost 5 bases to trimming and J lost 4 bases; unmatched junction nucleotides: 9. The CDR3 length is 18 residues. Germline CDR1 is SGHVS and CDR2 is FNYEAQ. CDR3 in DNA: TGTGCCAGCAGCCCGGGACTAGCGGGAGGGATGGCCTCAGATACGCAGTATTTT. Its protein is CASSPGLAGGMASDTQYF.